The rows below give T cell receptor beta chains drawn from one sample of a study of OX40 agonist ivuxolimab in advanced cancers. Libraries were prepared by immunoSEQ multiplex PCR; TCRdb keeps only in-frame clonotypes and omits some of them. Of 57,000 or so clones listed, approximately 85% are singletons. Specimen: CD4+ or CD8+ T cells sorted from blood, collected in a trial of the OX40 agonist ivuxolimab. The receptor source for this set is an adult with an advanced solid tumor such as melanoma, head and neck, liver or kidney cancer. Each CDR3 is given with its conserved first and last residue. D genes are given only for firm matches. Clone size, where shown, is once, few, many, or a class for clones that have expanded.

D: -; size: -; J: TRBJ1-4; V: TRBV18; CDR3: CASSPRDEKLFF; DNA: TGTGCCAGCTCCCCTCGCGATGAAAAACTGTTTTTT
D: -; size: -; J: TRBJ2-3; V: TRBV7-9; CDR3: CASSLRTITTQYF; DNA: TGTGCCAGCAGCTTGCGGACCATCACTACGCAGTATTTT
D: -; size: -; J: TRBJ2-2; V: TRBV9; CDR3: CASSYNRNTGELFF; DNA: TGTGCCAGCAGCTATAACAGGAACACCGGGGAGCTGTTTTTT
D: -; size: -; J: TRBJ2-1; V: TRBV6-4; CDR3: CASSMDSSSYNEQFF; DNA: TGTGCCAGCAGTATGGACTCCAGCTCCTACAATGAGCAGTTCTTC
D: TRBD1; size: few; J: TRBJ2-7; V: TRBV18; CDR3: CASSPSQGANEQYF; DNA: TGTGCCAGCTCACCCTCGCAGGGGGCAAACGAGCAGTACTTC
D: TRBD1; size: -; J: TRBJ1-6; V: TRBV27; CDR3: CASSWGTGRSPLHF; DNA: TGTGCCAGCAGTTGGGGGACAGGGCGTTCACCCCTCCACTTT
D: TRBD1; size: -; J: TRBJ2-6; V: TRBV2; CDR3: CASSEVRTGSSGANVLTF; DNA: TGTGCCAGCAGTGAAGTTAGGACAGGGTCCTCTGGGGCCAACGTCCTGACTTTC
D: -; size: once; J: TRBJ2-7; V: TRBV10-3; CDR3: CAISDDRSSYEQYF; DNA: TGTGCCATCAGTGACGACAGGAGCTCCTACGAGCAGTACTTC
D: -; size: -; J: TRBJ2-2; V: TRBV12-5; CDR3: CASAPLLWGGDTGELFF; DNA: TGTGCTAGTGCCCCACTGTTATGGGGGGGCGACACCGGGGAGCTGTTTTTT
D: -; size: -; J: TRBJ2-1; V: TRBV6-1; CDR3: CALRFWGNEQFF; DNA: TGTGCCTTAAGGTTTTGGGGCAATGAGCAGTTCTTC
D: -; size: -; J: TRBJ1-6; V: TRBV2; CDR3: CASSEGETGGAPLHF; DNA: TGTGCCAGCAGTGAAGGGGAGACGGGCGGGGCACCCCTCCACTTT
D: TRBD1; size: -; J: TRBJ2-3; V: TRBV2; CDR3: CASSESGQGESDTQYF; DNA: TGTGCCAGCAGTGAATCCGGACAGGGGGAGTCAGATACGCAGTATTTT
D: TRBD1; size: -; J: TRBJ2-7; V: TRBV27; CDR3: CASSYWDRVEEQYF; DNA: TGTGCCAGCAGTTACTGGGACAGGGTGGAAGAGCAGTACTTC
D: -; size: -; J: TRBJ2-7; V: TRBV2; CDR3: CASSARQAGDEQYF; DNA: TGTGCCAGCAGTGCCCGACAGGCAGGGGACGAGCAGTACTTC
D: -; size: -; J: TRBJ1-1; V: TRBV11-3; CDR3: CASDTGLDTEAFF; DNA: TGTGCCAGCGATACAGGGTTGGACACTGAAGCTTTCTTT
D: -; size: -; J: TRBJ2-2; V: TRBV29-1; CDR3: CSVEDTTTGELFF; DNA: TGCAGCGTTGAGGACACGACCACCGGGGAGCTGTTTTTT
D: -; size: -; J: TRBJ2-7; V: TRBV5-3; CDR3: CARSLVGHVYEQYF; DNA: TGTGCCAGAAGCTTGGTGGGCCACGTCTACGAGCAGTACTTC
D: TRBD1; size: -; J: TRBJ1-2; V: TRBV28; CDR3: CASSFPGGGSYGYTF; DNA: TGTGCCAGCAGTTTCCCAGGGGGGGGGAGCTATGGCTACACCTTC
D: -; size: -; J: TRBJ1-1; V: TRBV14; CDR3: CASSQSQDTEAFF; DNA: TGTGCCAGCAGCCAAAGTCAGGACACTGAAGCTTTCTTT
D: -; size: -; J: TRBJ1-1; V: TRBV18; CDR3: CASSAGFWGPEAFF; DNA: TGTGCCAGCTCAGCCGGTTTTTGGGGCCCTGAAGCTTTCTTT
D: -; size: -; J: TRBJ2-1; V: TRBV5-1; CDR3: CASSLFSDNEQFF; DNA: TGCGCCAGCAGCTTGTTTAGCGACAATGAGCAGTTCTTC
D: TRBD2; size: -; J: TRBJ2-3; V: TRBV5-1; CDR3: CASSLPSGERTDTQYF; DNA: TGCGCCAGCAGCTTACCCAGCGGGGAACGCACAGATACGCAGTATTTT
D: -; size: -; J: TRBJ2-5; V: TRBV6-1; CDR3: CASSEGGETQYF; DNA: TGTGCCAGCAGTGAAGGGGGCGAGACCCAGTACTTC
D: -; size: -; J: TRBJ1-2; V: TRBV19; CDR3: CASSIDRLLNYGYTF; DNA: TGTGCCAGTAGTATAGATCGTCTACTAAACTATGGCTACACCTTC
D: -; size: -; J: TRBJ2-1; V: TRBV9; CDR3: CASSVGQGGAYNEQFF; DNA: TGTGCCAGCAGCGTAGGGCAGGGGGGAGCCTACAATGAGCAGTTCTTC
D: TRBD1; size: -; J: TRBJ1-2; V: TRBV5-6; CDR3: CASSFNRGGVYGYTF; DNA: TGTGCCAGCAGCTTCAACAGGGGCGGAGTCTATGGCTACACCTTC
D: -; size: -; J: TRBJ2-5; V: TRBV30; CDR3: CAWKSEQETQYF; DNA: TGTGCCTGGAAAAGCGAACAGGAGACCCAGTACTTC
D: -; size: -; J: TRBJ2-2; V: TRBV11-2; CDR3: CASSSGGGGTGELFF; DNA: TGTGCCAGCAGCTCGGGTGGAGGGGGCACCGGGGAGCTGTTTTTT
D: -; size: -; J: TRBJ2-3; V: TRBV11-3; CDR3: CASTPPTGADTQYF; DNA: TGTGCCAGCACCCCGCCAACTGGAGCAGATACGCAGTATTTT
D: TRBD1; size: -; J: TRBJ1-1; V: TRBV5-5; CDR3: CASSLGQANTEAFF; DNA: TGTGCCAGCAGTTTAGGACAGGCGAACACTGAAGCTTTCTTT
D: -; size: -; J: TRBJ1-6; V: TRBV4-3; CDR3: CASSQAQGVGSPLHF; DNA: TGCGCCAGCAGCCAAGCACAGGGCGTAGGTTCACCCCTCCACTTT
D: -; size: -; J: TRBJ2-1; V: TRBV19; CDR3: CASSTAPVEEQFF; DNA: TGTGCCAGTAGTACAGCCCCGGTGGAAGAGCAGTTCTTC
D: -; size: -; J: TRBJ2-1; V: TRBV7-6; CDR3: CASSLQPPGLGDEQFF; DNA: TGTGCCAGCAGCTTACAACCCCCTGGACTGGGAGATGAGCAGTTCTTC
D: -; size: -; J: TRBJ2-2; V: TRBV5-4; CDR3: CASSVTGVGELFF; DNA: TGTGCCAGCAGCGTGACAGGAGTCGGGGAGCTGTTTTTT
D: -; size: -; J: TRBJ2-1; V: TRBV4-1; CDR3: CASSQDTANRYEQFF; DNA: TGCGCCAGCAGCCAAGACACCGCTAATCGTTATGAGCAGTTCTTC
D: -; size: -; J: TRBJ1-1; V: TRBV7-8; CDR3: CASSLQRDTEAFF; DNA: TGTGCCAGCAGCTTACAACGGGACACTGAAGCTTTCTTT
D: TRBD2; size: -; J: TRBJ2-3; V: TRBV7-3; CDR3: CASSLMGLAGSTDTQYF; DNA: TGTGCCAGCAGCTTAATGGGACTAGCCGGTAGCACAGATACGCAGTATTTT
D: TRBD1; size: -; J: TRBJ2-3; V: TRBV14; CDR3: CASSQRMDRYTDTQYF; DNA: TGTGCCAGCAGCCAAAGGATGGACAGGTACACAGATACGCAGTATTTT
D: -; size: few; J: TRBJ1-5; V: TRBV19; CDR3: CASSPLEGNQPQHF; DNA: TGTGCCAGTAGTCCACTTGAAGGCAATCAGCCCCAGCATTTT
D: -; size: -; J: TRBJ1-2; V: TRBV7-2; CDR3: CASSLQTADHYGYTF; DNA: TGTGCCAGCAGCTTACAGACAGCAGATCACTATGGCTACACCTTC
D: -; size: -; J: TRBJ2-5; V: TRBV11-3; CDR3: CASSLFGQQQETQYF; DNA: TGTGCCAGCAGCTTATTCGGGCAACAACAAGAGACCCAGTACTTC
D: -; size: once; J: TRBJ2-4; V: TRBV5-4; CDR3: CASSLEGSTGRNIQYF; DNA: TGTGCCAGCAGCTTGGAGGGCTCTACAGGGAGAAACATTCAGTACTTC
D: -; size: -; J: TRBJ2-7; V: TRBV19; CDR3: CASSTGPYEQYF; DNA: TGTGCCAGTTCGACAGGACCCTACGAGCAGTACTTC
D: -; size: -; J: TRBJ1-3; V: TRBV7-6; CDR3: CASSFTETTSGNTIYF; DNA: TGTGCCAGCAGCTTCACCGAAACCACCTCTGGAAACACCATATATTTT
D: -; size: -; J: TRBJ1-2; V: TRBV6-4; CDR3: CASSDPGKGYTF; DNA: TGTGCCAGCAGTGACCCAGGGAAGGGCTACACCTTC
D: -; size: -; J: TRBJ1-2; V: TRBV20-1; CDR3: CSASGNGYTF; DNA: TGCAGTGCTAGCGGGAACGGCTACACCTTC
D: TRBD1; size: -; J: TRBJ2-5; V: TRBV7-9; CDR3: CASSLRGAGTGLETQYF; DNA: TGTGCCAGCAGCCTTAGGGGAGCCGGGACAGGGCTAGAGACCCAGTACTTC
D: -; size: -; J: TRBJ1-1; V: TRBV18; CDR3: CASSPSKNTEAFF; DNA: TGTGCCAGCTCACCCTCGAAGAACACTGAAGCTTTCTTT
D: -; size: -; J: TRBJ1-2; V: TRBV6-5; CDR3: CASSYSHSNYGYTF; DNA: TGTGCCAGCAGTTACTCACACTCTAACTATGGCTACACCTTC
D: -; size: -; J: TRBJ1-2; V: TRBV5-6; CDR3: CASSLVSDYGYTF; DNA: TGTGCCAGCAGCTTGGTGTCCGACTATGGCTACACCTTC
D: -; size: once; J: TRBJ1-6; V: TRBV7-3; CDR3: CASSPRRDSPLHF; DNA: TGTGCCAGCAGCCCCCGACGCGATTCACCCCTCCACTTT
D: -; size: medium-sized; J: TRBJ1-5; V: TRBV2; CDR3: CASKEMEEQPQHF; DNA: TGTGCCAGCAAGGAAATGGAGGAACAGCCCCAGCATTTT
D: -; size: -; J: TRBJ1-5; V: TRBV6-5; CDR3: CASSYRRSVGDQPQHF; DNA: TGTGCCAGCAGTTACCGTCGATCGGTTGGGGATCAGCCCCAGCATTTT
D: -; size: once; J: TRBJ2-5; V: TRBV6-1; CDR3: CASSELWGQETQYF; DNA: TGTGCCAGCAGTGAACTGTGGGGCCAAGAGACCCAGTACTTC
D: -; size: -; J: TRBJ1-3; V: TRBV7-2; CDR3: CASSLGPDLTTGNTIYF; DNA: TGTGCCAGCAGCTTAGGGCCGGACCTGACGACTGGAAACACCATATATTTT